This TCR beta chain derives from a study of blood T cell repertoires in COVID-19 (dated by TCRdb to 2020 to 2021). A note on the overall study: Collaborator samples came from the United States, Italy and Spain and covered acute and convalescent phases of COVID-19. The prospective study material was composed of cDNA or gDNA derived from T cells, B-cell-depleted T cells, or PBMCs. Deeply sampled blood TCRbeta repertoires from subjects exposed to, actively infected with, or recovered from COVID-19 were included in the dataset. A freely available public database, intended as a resource for researchers studying the immune response to SARS-CoV-2, is where the repertoires were released. The samples were drawn from two sources: the first 160 participants of the ongoing ImmuneRACE study, and 1,254 subjects contributed by 6 global collaborators. Nearly every sample came with metadata listing a de-identified subject ID, COVID-19 status, age in years and sex. Where HLA class I and class II types were available, the types were taken from metadata supplied by the sample provider, not from assay-based typing. Paper-wide results and their limitations: The quantity of clinical and demographic metadata differed by source and by participant and was supplied without curation.

TCRbeta CDR3 regions were amplified from genomic DNA by means of the immunoSEQ Assay, a bias-controlled multiplex PCR. Under the source paper's analysis protocol: Within the assay, amplification of reference gene primers was used to estimate how many nucleated cells each sample contained. To quantify the absolute abundance of each unique TCRbeta CDR3 rearrangement, sequence reads were collapsed and filtered. For each sample, productive Simpson clonality was calculated as the square root of Simpson's diversity index across productive rearrangements. TCRdb retrieved this table from immuneACCESS and kept in-frame rearrangements only. Not all clones are present; in checked studies, unresolved V genes account for under half, and no reason is known for the remainder. The DNA gave D and trimming, while V, J and clone size come from that table. This sample comprises around 130,000 clones, 60% to 85% of them detected only once. Around 20% of the sample rests with the top ten.

V and J are trimmed by 3 bases and 5 bases, and the gene matches miss 7 bases of the junction. Reading from cysteine to phenylalanine, the CDR3 counts 15 amino acids. Only the CDR3 DNA is retained, 45 bases long and in frame from the first base. CDR1 and CDR2 are read off the germline V gene as SGHRS and YFSETQ. Collaborating institutions collected whole blood in K2EDTA tubes following their own protocols. For TCRbeta analysis, collaborators shipped samples in one of three forms: frozen whole blood, isolated PBMCs, or DNA extracted from either of those sample types. On this clone: Its cognate antigen has yet to be identified. Base quality data are lacking; no much larger clone is found one base away.

Specimen: peripheral blood. This sequence originates from an older man with acute or convalescent COVID-19. This sequence uses TRBV5-1 and TRBJ2-3, and TRBD1 matches 9 of the central bases. The DNA sequence is as follows: TGCGCCAGCAGCTCATGGACAGGGGCGGTAGATACGCAGTATTTT. Translated, it reads CASSSWTGAVDTQYF.